This TCR beta chain stems from a study of shared clonotypes between healthy human individuals. As for the study in general: The plates for each donor numbered three CD4 naive, three CD4 memory, two CD8 naive and one CD8 memory.

Regarding the study as a whole: Tissue TCR repertoires likely differ from these blood-only repertoires.

Several immunoSEQ plates received, in even portions, the genomic DNA of each subset. This table comes from immunoSEQ multiplex PCR, and its TCRdb copy is limited to in-frame clones, with some not included. The data contain 2 million to 2.5 million clones, around 92% of them singletons. Turning to this clone: Its cognate antigen is unknown.

A CD45RA+ naive subset and a CD45RA-negative memory subset were split from CD4+ cells. In germline, CDR1 is LGHNT, CDR2 FRNRAP. The CDR3 length is 16 residues. Trimming cost V 1 base and J 4 bases; bases outside gene matches: 5. The clonotype was recovered from a man younger than 30 in good health. Some clones in this sample may be carry-over from other donors' samples. Sequenced input: naive CD4+ T cells from PBMCs. Sample subset: CD45RA+ positively selected. The chain is built from TRBV12-5 and TRBJ2-5, with 11 positions matching TRBD2. CDR3 coding DNA: TGTGCTAGTGGTTTGGGACTAGCGGGAACGGGAGAGACCCAGTACTTC. It translates to CASGLGLAGTGETQYF.